Shown below are 11 T cell receptor beta chains from a single sample sequenced in a study. TCRdb re-called the 5' RACE reads with MiXCR, one entry per CDR3 protein. Of around 7,000 distinct CDR3 sequences detected, 35% to 45% appear once; the ten largest clones hold approximately 4.5%. Sequencing was performed on memory CD4+ T cells sorted from blood. The subset denotes: memory CD4+ T cells, CD4+CD45RO+CD25-. These receptors were taken from a female donor with breast cancer.

This clonotype was seen more than once but under ten times. The J gene is TRBJ2-1, the V gene TRBV6-5, with D unresolved. CDR1 is MNHEY, CDR2 SVGAGI, per germline. The CDR3 runs 13 residues. V was cut by 0 bases and J by 6 bases, with 6 bases left in between. CDR3 residues: CASSYSGFNEQFF. The CDR3 DNA follows: TGTGCCAGCAGTTACTCGGGGTTCAATGAGCAGTTCTTC.

The chain combines TRBV18 with TRBJ1-2; 9 bases are shared with TRBD1. This CDR3 has 14 residues. V was pared by 2 bases and J by 2 bases, with 0 bases of the junction left unmatched. Germline lookup yields CDR1 KGHSH and CDR2 LQKENI. CDR3 loop: CASSPGQGNYGYTF. The CDR3 DNA reads TGTGCCAGCTCACCAGGACAGGGGAACTATGGCTACACCTTC.

The rearrangement uses TRBV29-1 and TRBJ2-7, with D hard to call. CDR1 and CDR2 from the germline V gene are SQVTM and ANQGSEA. The length of the CDR3 is 11 residues. Trimming stripped 4 bases from V and 1 base from J, with 5 bases between. CDR3 region: CSVGVSYEQYF. Here the CDR3 DNA reads TGCAGCGTTGGCGTATCCTACGAGCAGTACTTC.

This rearrangement joins TRBV30 to TRBJ2-7, with 9 nucleotides matching TRBD1. Unmatched junction bases numbered 13, after V lost 4 bases and J lost 6 bases. The V gene's germline CDR1 is GTSNPN and CDR2 SVGIG (reference sequence). CDR3 length equals 15 residues. The CDR3: CAWKKAGTGNGEQYF. CDR3 DNA sequence: TGTGCCTGGAAAAAAGCCGGGACAGGGAATGGCGAGCAGTACTTC.

In its sample, this clonotype was seen a few times. The V and J genes are TRBV20-1 and TRBJ2-3; weak D call: TRBD2 (6 bases). Trimming removed 6 bases at V and 2 bases at J, with 15 bases between. From germline, CDR1 is DFQATT and CDR2 SNEGSKA (reference sequence). This CDR3 has 14 residues. The CDR3 here is CSAPARGATDTQYF. As DNA, the CDR3 is TGCAGTGCCCCCGCCCGCGGGGCCACAGATACGCAGTATTTT.

In the case of this clonotype: A read error may explain this, as a much larger clone is one base away. The chain carries TRBV3-1 and TRBJ2-3, with 14 bases that match TRBD2. Germline values: CDR1 LGHDT, CDR2 YNNKEL (reference sequence). This CDR3 has 13 residues. J lost 14 bases, V lost 11 bases, and 12 bases had no gene match. The CDR3 nucleotides are TGTGCCTCCGGATTGACTAGCGGGGGGGCACTGTATTTT. Translation: CASGLTSGGALYF.

The chain carries TRBV3-1 and TRBJ2-3; D perhaps matches TRBD2 (6 bases). Germline values: CDR1 LGHDT, CDR2 YNNKEL (reference sequence). The CDR3 has 16 residues. Trimming removed 1 base at V and 6 bases at J, with 17 bases between. The CDR3 DNA reads TGTGCCAGCAGCCAAGTCCGGACGGGAGATACCGATACGCAGTATTTT. Translating it yields CASSQVRTGDTDTQYF.

The genes are TRBV30 and TRBJ1-2; D ambiguous. CDR3 length: 12 residues. The V end was cut by 2 bases, the J end by 8 bases, with 12 bases between. Looked up from germline, CDR1 is GTSNPN and CDR2 is SVGIG (reference sequence). CDR3 coding DNA: TGTGCCTGGAGTTGGAGGGTAGGCGGCTACACCTTC. Its protein is CAWSWRVGGYTF.

This clonotype was counted a few times. This chain uses TRBV5-1 with TRBJ2-2, with unresolved D. This CDR3 is built from 15 residues. The V gene's germline CDR1 is SGHRS and CDR2 YFSETQ. The V and J ends lost 0 bases and 0 bases respectively, with 6 bases between them. This CDR3 reads CASSLDLANTGELFF. In DNA, the CDR3 is TGCGCCAGCAGCTTGGATCTCGCGAACACCGGGGAGCTGTTTTTT.

The rearrangement links TRBV12-5 to TRBJ2-2; D not certain. This CDR3 is 13 amino acids long. Germline V CDR1 and CDR2: LGHNT, FRNRAP. The V and J ends lost 5 bases and 3 bases respectively, with 7 bases between them. DNA for the CDR3: TGTGCTAGTGGTCCGGAGTACACCGGGGAGCTGTTTTTT. It is translated as CASGPEYTGELFF.

This clonotype was seen a handful of times. This chain links TRBV20-1 with TRBJ2-7; D possibly corresponds to TRBD1 (5 bases). This CDR3 contains 16 residues. With 3 bases removed from V and 7 bases from J, the gap between germline ends came to 25 bases. Germline CDR1 reads DFQATT; CDR2 reads SNEGSKA (reference sequence). This chain's CDR3 is CSASPTTDSVMGEQYF. DNA for the CDR3: TGCAGTGCTAGTCCCACCACTGACAGCGTCATGGGGGAGCAGTACTTC.